Presented here are 31 T cell receptor beta chains from one specimen sequenced in a study of shared clonotypes between healthy human individuals. Assay: immunoSEQ multiplex PCR; the TCRdb copy retains only in-frame clones and omits some. In the table there are about 340,000 clones, roughly 80% of which are singletons. Source material: memory CD4+ T cells sorted from blood. Subset indicated: CD45RA-negative fraction. These receptors were taken from a man aged 30 to 45 in good health.

This clone was seen a single time. The chain employs TRBV18 and TRBJ1-5; D unresolved. Germline CDR1 KGHSH, CDR2 LQKENI. V lost 0 bases to trimming and J lost 9 bases, with 6 bases between them. This CDR3 contains 12 residues. In DNA form, the CDR3 reads TGTGCCAGCTCACCACCGGATCGGCCCCAGCATTTT. Protein: CASSPPDRPQHF. The variable domain in full, with the rest retrieved from reference TRBV18 and TRBJ1-5, is NAGVMQNPRHLVRRRGQEARLRCSPMKGHSHVYWYRQLPEEGLKFMVYLQKENIIDESGMPKERFSAEFPKEGPSILRIQQVVRGDSAAYFCASSPPDRPQHFGDGTRLSIL.

The chain joins TRBV30 to TRBJ2-5; 13 nucleotides match TRBD2. Germline V gene lookup returns CDR1 GTSNPN and CDR2 SVGIG (reference sequence). The V segment lost 5 bases and the J segment 3 bases; nucleotides outside the gene matches: 9. CDR3 length equals 16 residues. The CDR3 nucleotides are TGTGCCTGGCAGCTCGTTGGACTAGCGGGAGAAGAGACCCAGTACTTC. This sequence encodes CAWQLVGLAGEETQYF.

The V gene is TRBV9, the J gene TRBJ2-1; 11 bases are shared with TRBD2. This CDR3 spans 17 amino acids. In germline, CDR1 is SGDLS, CDR2 YYNGEE. The V segment lost 0 bases and the J segment 6 bases; nucleotides outside the gene matches: 8. The CDR3 sequence is CASSVALVAGGPNEQFF. DNA of the CDR3: TGTGCCAGCAGCGTAGCTTTGGTAGCGGGAGGGCCCAATGAGCAGTTCTTC. Full variable domain (outside the CDR3, taken from reference TRBV9 and TRBJ2-1): DSGVTQTPKHLITATGQRVTLRCSPRSGDLSVYWYQQSLDQGLQFLIQYYNGEERAKGNILERFSAQQFPDLHSELNLSSLELGDSALYFCASSVALVAGGPNEQFFGPGTRLTVL.

Many counts were recorded for this clone. The chain has TRBV2 and TRBJ1-5; no clear D. V gave up 4 bases and J gave up 6 bases, with 13 bases separating them. The V gene's germline CDR1 is SNHLY and CDR2 FYNNEI. CDR3 length: 14 residues. The CDR3 DNA reads TGTGCCAGCAGTGGGCAATCCGTGGGTCAGCCCCAGCATTTT. Its protein is CASSGQSVGQPQHF.

This clone was picked up one time. The V and J genes are TRBV7-9 and TRBJ2-7; 8 bases match TRBD2. Germline-derived CDR1 and CDR2 are SEHNR and FQNEAQ (reference sequence). V lost 7 bases and J lost 2; bases outside the gene matches: 7. The CDR3 is made up of 14 amino acids. The DNA for the CDR3 is TGTGCCAGCACGGGGGGGCCAAAAACCTACGAGCAGTACTTC. The encoded protein is CASTGGPKTYEQYF.

This chain links TRBV18 with TRBJ2-1, with D possibly being TRBD1 or TRBD2 (5 bases each). The CDR3 consists of 14 residues. Germline V gene lookup returns CDR1 KGHSH and CDR2 LQKENI. V was cut by 3 bases and J by 6 bases, with 12 bases left in between. Here the CDR3 DNA reads TGTGCCAGCTCACCGGGGGTCCGGGGCAATGAGCAGTTCTTC. It specifies CASSPGVRGNEQFF. Drawing the rest from reference TRBV18 and TRBJ2-1, the complete variable domain is NAGVMQNPRHLVRRRGQEARLRCSPMKGHSHVYWYRQLPEEGLKFMVYLQKENIIDESGMPKERFSAEFPKEGPSILRIQQVVRGDSAAYFCASSPGVRGNEQFFGPGTRLTVL.

The V call is TRBV4-3, the J call TRBJ2-3; D not resolved. The ends were cut back, 3 bases at V and 0 bases at J, with 16 bases in the middle. Looked up from germline, CDR1 is LGHNA and CDR2 is YSLEER. The CDR3 spans 17 residues. The CDR3 protein is CASSHARGQRSTDTQYF. The CDR3, as DNA: TGCGCCAGCAGCCACGCTCGAGGCCAGCGAAGCACAGATACGCAGTATTTT.

The chain uses TRBV7-3 and TRBJ2-2; tentatively, D is TRBD1 (5 bases). The V end was cut by 5 bases, the J end by 1 base, with 8 bases between. The germline V gene has CDR1 SGHTA and CDR2 FQGTGA. The CDR3 sequence is 14 residues long. The CDR3 sequence: CASSTGQNTGELFF. CDR3 coding DNA: TGTGCCAGCAGCACCGGACAGAACACCGGGGAGCTGTTTTTT.

V and J are TRBV6-1 and TRBJ1-1; no clear D gene. Germline V gene sequence: CDR1 MNHNS, CDR2 SASEGT. This CDR3 is 13 amino acids long. V gave up 5 bases and J gave up 4 bases, with 11 bases separating them. CDR3 nucleotides: TGTGCCAGCAGTCTCTTGGTCGGCACTGAAGCTTTCTTT. This gives the protein CASSLLVGTEAFF.

The V and J genes are TRBV19 and TRBJ1-1; possible D gene TRBD1, 5 bases. The CDR3 sequence is 16 residues long. In germline, CDR1 is LNHDA, CDR2 SQIVND (reference sequence). Trimming took 5 bases from V and 2 from J, leaving 18 bases between them. The CDR3 coding sequence is TGTGCCAGTAGTTCTAGGGCAGGGAACTTCAACACTGAAGCTTTCTTT. The encoded protein is CASSSRAGNFNTEAFF.

This chain connects TRBV5-1 to TRBJ2-7; 13 nucleotides align to TRBD2. V shed 5 bases, J shed 2 bases, and the junction held 4 bases outside the gene matches. Germline CDR1 SGHRS, CDR2 YFSETQ. This CDR3 has 15 amino acids. The CDR3 region is CASREGTSGTYEQYF. The CDR3, as DNA: TGCGCCAGCAGGGAGGGGACTAGCGGGACCTACGAGCAGTACTTC.

This clone was observed at least ten times. The V gene is TRBV6-1, the J gene TRBJ2-3; D remains ambiguous. The germline CDR1 and CDR2 sequences are MNHNS and SASEGT. V lost 5 bases and J lost 8, with 14 bases in between. This CDR3 has 13 amino acids. CDR3 DNA sequence: TGTGCCAGCAGTCCCAAACCGGTGGGTACGCAGTATTTT. It specifies CASSPKPVGTQYF.

The chain employs TRBV12-2 and TRBJ2-6. TRBV12-2 is a pseudogene. This CDR3 spans 18 amino acids. CDR3 region: CASREMSSTQSRANVLTF. CDR3 nucleotides: TGTGCAAGTCGCGAAATGAGCTCCACACAAAGTCGGGCCAACGTCCTGACTTTC.

The chain carries TRBV6-1 and TRBJ1-1; possibly TRBD1 for D (5 bases). V gave up 7 bases and J gave up 9 bases, with 12 bases separating them. The CDR3 consists of 11 residues. Germline V CDR1 and CDR2: MNHNS, SASEGT. In DNA, the CDR3 is TGTGCCAGCACCCACGGGGCAAAAGCTTTCTTT. It specifies CASTHGAKAFF.

The chain combines TRBV6-1 with TRBJ2-2, with 11 bases lining up with TRBD2. Germline loops: CDR1 MNHNS, CDR2 SASEGT. The CDR3 has 13 residues. After removal of 11 bases from V and 8 bases from J, the junction contained 7 bases not matched to a gene. The CDR3 loop is CASLLAGGGELFF. The CDR3 nucleotides are TGTGCCTCTTTGCTAGCGGGAGGTGGGGAGCTGTTTTTT.

V gene TRBV27 combines with J gene TRBJ2-7; 10 nucleotides align to TRBD2. The V gene's germline CDR1 is MNHEY and CDR2 SMNVEV (reference sequence). V dropped 4 bases and J dropped 5; count of bases not matched to a gene: 11. CDR3 size: 16 residues. CDR3: CASSYSFGTSAHEQYF. The CDR3, as DNA: TGTGCCAGCAGTTACTCCTTCGGGACTAGCGCCCACGAGCAGTACTTC.

The gene calls are TRBV19 and TRBJ1-1; D unresolved. The CDR3 runs to 13 residues. V lost 3 bases and J 7 bases, leaving 12 bases between the germline ends. The germline gives CDR1 LNHDA, CDR2 SQIVND (reference sequence). The CDR3 is CASSIVGLGEAFF. The DNA for the CDR3 is TGTGCCAGTAGTATTGTAGGGTTGGGTGAAGCTTTCTTT.

This chain joins TRBV28 and TRBJ1-2, with TRBD1 as a possible D gene (5 bases). This CDR3 has 13 amino acids. The V end lost 6 bases, the J end lost 2 bases, and 10 bases lay between the germline ends. Germline loops: CDR1 MDHEN, CDR2 SYDVKM. CDR3 DNA: TGTGCCAGCAGAAGGGACGCCAACTATGGCTACACCTTC. Its protein is CASRRDANYGYTF.

The chain carries TRBV6-5 and TRBJ2-7; no clear D gene. Per the germline V gene, CDR1 is MNHEY and CDR2 is SVGAGI. The V end was cut by 7 bases, the J end by 7 bases, with 23 bases between. The CDR3 contains 15 residues. The CDR3 nucleotides read TGTGCCAGCACCTCGGACGGGTTCCGGGCCGAAGAGCAGTACTTC. Protein: CASTSDGFRAEEQYF.

The genes are TRBV9 and TRBJ2-3, with D hard to call. Germline CDR1 and CDR2: SGDLS and YYNGEE. V shed 1 base and J shed 2 bases, with 5 bases lying between them. There are 13 residues in the CDR3. CDR3 amino acids: CASSVQTTDTQYF. CDR3 sequence (DNA): TGTGCCAGCAGCGTACAAACCACAGATACGCAGTATTTT.

This clone was found once. Here the CDR3 DNA reads TGCGCCAGCAGCTTGAGCGCGGGCGCCACCTACGAGCAGTACTTC. Amino acids: CASSLSAGATYEQYF. This sequence joins TRBV5-1 and TRBJ2-7; D possibly corresponds to TRBD2 (5 bases). The CDR3 runs 15 residues. The V end lost 1 base, the J end lost 2 bases, and 13 bases lay between the germline ends. CDR1 is SGHRS and CDR2 is YFSETQ in the germline V gene.

This chain joins TRBV28 and TRBJ2-7; 12 positions agree with TRBD2. Germline V CDR1 and CDR2: MDHEN, SYDVKM. J was trimmed by 5 bases and V by 5 bases; bases with no gene match: 13. This CDR3 is 17 amino acids long. CDR3 sequence reads: CASSPPPRLAGVNEQYF. DNA of the CDR3: TGTGCCAGCAGTCCCCCCCCGAGACTAGCGGGAGTAAACGAGCAGTACTTC.

V and J are TRBV9 and TRBJ1-2; D not certain. In germline, CDR1 is SGDLS, CDR2 YYNGEE. The CDR3 sequence is 15 residues long. Deletions cut 0 bases from V and 0 bases from J, with 9 bases between. Here the CDR3 DNA reads TGTGCCAGCAGCGTAGCCCCAGGAGCTAACTATGGCTACACCTTC. Protein: CASSVAPGANYGYTF.

This clone has only a few counts. The CDR3 DNA reads TGTGCCAGCAGGCGGGGGACAGATGATGGCTACACCTTC. The encoded protein is CASRRGTDDGYTF. The chain recombines TRBV5-4 with TRBJ1-2, with 7 bases that match TRBD1. The CDR3 runs 13 residues. Germline V gene sequence: CDR1 SGHNT, CDR2 YYREEE (reference sequence). V shed 5 bases and J 6 bases; nucleotides not matched to a gene: 7.

The genes are TRBV11-3 and TRBJ2-5, with D unresolved. The germline gives CDR1 SGHNT, CDR2 YENEEA. Trimming cost V 4 bases and J 5 bases, with 8 bases left between them. The CDR3 is made up of 12 amino acids. In nucleotides, the CDR3 is TGTGCCAGCAGCTCCCTCGGGGAGACCCAGTACTTC. Protein: CASSSLGETQYF.

J is TRBJ2-1 and V is TRBV6-4; 12 nucleotides align to TRBD2. The germline CDR1 and CDR2 sequences are MRHNA and SNTAGT. Trimming took 2 bases from V and 7 from J; bases not matched to a gene: 0. This CDR3 comprises 14 residues. This chain's CDR3 is CASSDGTSGNEQFF. The CDR3, as DNA: TGTGCCAGCAGTGACGGGACTAGCGGGAATGAGCAGTTCTTC.

The V gene is TRBV9, the J gene TRBJ1-5; tentatively, D is TRBD1 (5 bases). The CDR3 contains 14 residues. Per germline, CDR1 SGDLS and CDR2 YYNGEE. V was shortened by 0 bases and J by 5 bases, with 9 bases between the two germline ends. This CDR3 is CASSVVGGYQPQHF. CDR3 DNA: TGTGCCAGCAGCGTAGTCGGGGGATATCAGCCCCAGCATTTT.

The CDR3 reads CASSLNLRGHEQYF. The CDR3 DNA follows: TGTGCCAGCAGCTTAAATCTACGGGGTCACGAGCAGTACTTC. J is TRBJ2-7 and V is TRBV7-8, with D maybe TRBD2 (5 bases). V lost 2 bases and J lost 5, with 13 bases in between. The CDR3 spans 14 residues. From germline, CDR1 is SGHVS and CDR2 FQNEAQ.

The V call is TRBV5-4, the J call TRBJ2-2; 8 nucleotides line up with TRBD1. The ends lost 0 bases at V and 1 base at J; junction bases unmatched: 2. This CDR3 is built from 16 residues. CDR1 and CDR2 (germline): SGHNT, YYREEE (reference sequence). CDR3 protein: CASSLVDRVNTGELFF. In DNA form, the CDR3 reads TGTGCCAGCAGCTTGGTGGACAGGGTGAACACCGGGGAGCTGTTTTTT.

Many counts were recorded for this clone. The identical CDR3 is also encoded by other nucleotide sequences in the sample. The genes are TRBV5-6 and TRBJ2-7; maybe TRBD2 (6 bases). With 1 base removed from V and 6 bases from J, the gap between germline ends came to 26 bases. Germline CDR1 is SGHDT and CDR2 is YYEEEE. This CDR3 contains 18 residues. Here the CDR3 DNA reads TGTGCCAGCAGCTTGATGAATGCACGCCGGGAGATGGTAGGCGAGCAGTACTTC. This sequence encodes CASSLMNARREMVGEQYF. Full variable domain (rest looked up from reference TRBV5-6 and TRBJ2-7): DAGVTQSPTHLIKTRGQQVTLRCSPKSGHDTVSWYQQALGQGPQFIFQYYEEEERQRGNFPDRFSGHQFPNYSSELNVNALLLGDSALYLCASSLMNARREMVGEQYFGPGTRLTVT.

This clone occurred a few times. The V call is TRBV10-3, the J call TRBJ2-6, with D possibly TRBD1 on 5 matching bases. This CDR3 contains 16 residues. V lost 6 bases to trimming and J lost 0 bases, with 12 bases between them. CDR1 and CDR2 (germline): ENHRY, SYGVKD. The CDR3 DNA sequence: TGTGCCATCAGCGGACACACGAACTCTGGGGCCAACGTCCTGACTTTC. Its translation is CAISGHTNSGANVLTF.